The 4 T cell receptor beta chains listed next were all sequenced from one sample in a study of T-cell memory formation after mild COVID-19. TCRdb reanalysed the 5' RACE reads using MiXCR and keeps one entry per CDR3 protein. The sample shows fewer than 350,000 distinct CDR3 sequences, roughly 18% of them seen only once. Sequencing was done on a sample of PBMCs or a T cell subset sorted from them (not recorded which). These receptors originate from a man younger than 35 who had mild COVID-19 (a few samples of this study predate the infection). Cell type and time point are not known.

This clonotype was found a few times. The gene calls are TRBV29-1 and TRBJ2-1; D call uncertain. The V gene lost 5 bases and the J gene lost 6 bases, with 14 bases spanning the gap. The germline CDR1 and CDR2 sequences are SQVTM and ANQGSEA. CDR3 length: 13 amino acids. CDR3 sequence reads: CSVRSRFVNEQFF. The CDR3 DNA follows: TGCAGCGTTAGGTCCCGTTTCGTCAATGAGCAGTTCTTC.

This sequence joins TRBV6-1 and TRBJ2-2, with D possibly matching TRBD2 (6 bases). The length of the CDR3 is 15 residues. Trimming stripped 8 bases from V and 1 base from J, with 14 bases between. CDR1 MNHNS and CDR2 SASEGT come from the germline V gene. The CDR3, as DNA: TGTGCCAGCTGTGGGGAGCGGGTGAACACCGGGGAGCTGTTTTTT. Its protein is CASCGERVNTGELFF.

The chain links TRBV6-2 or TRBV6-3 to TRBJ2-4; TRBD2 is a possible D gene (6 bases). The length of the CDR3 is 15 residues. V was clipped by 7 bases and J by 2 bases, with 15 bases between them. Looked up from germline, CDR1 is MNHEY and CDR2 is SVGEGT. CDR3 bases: TGTGCCAGCATTTTCGGGGGTCGGACCAAAAACATTCAGTACTTC. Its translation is CASIFGGRTKNIQYF.

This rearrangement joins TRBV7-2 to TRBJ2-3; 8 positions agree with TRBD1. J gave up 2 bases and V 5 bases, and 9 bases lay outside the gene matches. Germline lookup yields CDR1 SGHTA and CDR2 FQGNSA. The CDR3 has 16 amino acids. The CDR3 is CASSLMDRANTDTQYF. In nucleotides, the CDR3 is TGTGCCAGCAGCCTAATGGACAGGGCGAACACAGATACGCAGTATTTT.